This is a list of T cell receptor beta chains from one sample in a study of blood T cell repertoires in COVID-19. Data came from immunoSEQ multiplex PCR; TCRdb stores just in-frame clones and leaves some out. The sample lists about 280,000 clones; 75% to 90% were seen once. The material sequenced was peripheral blood. Every receptor here comes from a man aged 40-49 years with acute or convalescent COVID-19. Each CDR3 is given with its conserved first and last residue. The D gene is left open where the match is weak. Clone size is shown for a subset of rows, as once, few, many or a class of expanded clone.

V: TRBV12-5; D: .; J: TRBJ1-1; size: .; DNA: TGTGCTAGTGGTTTAGGCCCCCGAAAAGCGGGGACTGAAGCTTTCTTT; CDR3: CASGLGPRKAGTEAFF
V: TRBV19; D: TRBD2; J: TRBJ2-3; size: .; DNA: TGTGCCAGTAGTTGGTGGCGGGGGGAGGCAGATACGCAGTATTTT; CDR3: CASSWWRGEADTQYF
V: TRBV19; D: .; J: TRBJ1-2; size: .; DNA: TGTGCCAGTAGTATCCAGGATCTCCGCGGCTACACCTTC; CDR3: CASSIQDLRGYTF
V: TRBV5-4; D: TRBD1; J: TRBJ2-1; size: .; DNA: TGTGCCAGCAGCTACGACAGGGGTTTCACCTACAATGAGCAGTTCTTC; CDR3: CASSYDRGFTYNEQFF
V: TRBV4-1; D: .; J: TRBJ1-1; size: .; DNA: TGCGCCAGCAGCCAAGAGAGGCAGACAGCCACTGAAGCTTTCTTT; CDR3: CASSQERQTATEAFF
V: TRBV4-2; D: .; J: TRBJ2-5; size: .; DNA: TGTGCCAGCAGCCAAGGAGTGAGGGAGACCCAGTACTTC; CDR3: CASSQGVRETQYF
V: TRBV4-2; D: TRBD1; J: TRBJ1-1; size: .; DNA: TGTGCCAGCAGCCAGGGGACAGGGGGTGAAGCTTTCTTT; CDR3: CASSQGTGGEAFF
V: TRBV15; D: .; J: TRBJ1-1; size: .; DNA: TGTGCCACCAGCAGAGAGGCGGGCCTGAACACTGAAGCTTTCTTT; CDR3: CATSREAGLNTEAFF
V: TRBV28; D: TRBD1; J: TRBJ1-2; size: .; DNA: TGTGCCAGCAGTTTGGGCCACAGGGGCTATGGCTACACCTTC; CDR3: CASSLGHRGYGYTF
V: TRBV19; D: TRBD2; J: TRBJ2-3; size: few; DNA: TGTGCCAGTAGCCAGACTGGCGGGGGGGCGGCAGATACGCAGTATTTT; CDR3: CASSQTGGGAADTQYF
V: TRBV5-5; D: TRBD2; J: TRBJ2-1; size: .; DNA: TGTGCCAGCAGCCTCGGACTAGCGGGGGGTCGTGAGCAGTTCTTC; CDR3: CASSLGLAGGREQFF
V: TRBV5-1; D: .; J: TRBJ1-2; size: .; DNA: TGCGCCAGCAGCCCACAGGGTGTTAAAGGAGATGGCTACACCTTC; CDR3: CASSPQGVKGDGYTF
V: TRBV7-9; D: TRBD1; J: TRBJ2-7; size: .; DNA: TGTGCCAGCAGCTTACTGGGACAGCTCTACTACGAGCAGTACTTC; CDR3: CASSLLGQLYYEQYF
V: TRBV4-1; D: .; J: TRBJ2-1; size: .; DNA: TGCGCCAGCAGCGAATTGGACTATCTCTACAATGAGCAGTTCTTC; CDR3: CASSELDYLYNEQFF
V: TRBV9; D: TRBD2; J: TRBJ2-1; size: .; DNA: TGTGCCAGCAGCGGAGCGGGGGCCTCCTACAATGAGCAGTTCTTC; CDR3: CASSGAGASYNEQFF
V: TRBV6-5; D: .; J: TRBJ1-1; size: .; DNA: TGTGCCACACAGGGAAGGACTGAAGCTTTCTTT; CDR3: CATQGRTEAFF